This TCR beta chain was captured by sequencing in a study of blood T cells in healthy people across ages. Per-sample yields of isolated PBMCs were at least 6 million. The amount of total RNA extracted per sample was at least 5.5 micrograms. Between the trimmed V and J ends, which lost 0 bases and 6 bases, there was a span of 13 bases. Germline CDR1 reads MGHRA; CDR2 reads YSYEKL. The CDR3 is made up of 15 amino acids. Primed by a sample-barcoded 5' primer and a J-beta primer mix, a second PCR proceeded for about 6 to 12 cycles. TCRdb passed the 5' RACE reads through MiXCR, listing each CDR3 protein once. The table has about 1.4 million distinct CDR3 sequences, 55% to 75% seen once. This clonotype was seen once.

This chain uses TRBV4-1 with TRBJ2-3; D not resolved. The source material was blood. This TCR was sampled from a man aged 18 to 29 in good health. CDR3 amino acids: CASSQERRDGDTQYF. In DNA form, the CDR3 reads TGCGCCAGCAGCCAAGAGCGAAGAGATGGGGATACGCAGTATTTT.